Following are 11 T cell receptor beta chains from one sample sequenced in a study of post-analysis software for immune sequencing data. Study observations and caveats: Comparison of patients with controls showed a handful of TRBV segments more frequent in patients, TRBV5-6, TRBV5-1 and TRBV20-1 among them.

Every TCR beta cDNA library bore unique molecular identifiers. TCRdb ran MiXCR on the PCR reads and lists one entry per CDR3 protein. Of approximately 690,000 distinct CDR3 sequences in the sample, 59% were seen once. No antigen has been identified for these receptors. The sequenced sample was blood. These receptors came from a girl aged 2 to 10 with multiple sclerosis.

This clonotype was seen only once. The rearrangement joins TRBV10-1 to TRBJ2-7; D remains ambiguous. There are 11 residues in the CDR3. Germline V gives CDR1 WNHNN, CDR2 SYGVQD (reference sequence). V was shortened by 0 bases and J by 7 bases, with 4 bases between the two germline ends. The CDR3 sequence: CASSESHEQYF. The CDR3 DNA sequence: TGCGCCAGCAGTGAGTCCCATGAGCAGTACTTC.

V gene TRBV5-1 combines with J gene TRBJ1-2; TRBD1 is a possible D gene (5 bases). V lost 3 bases and J 4 bases, leaving 13 bases between the germline ends. Germline assignment: CDR1 SGHRS and CDR2 YFSETQ. This CDR3 is built from 14 residues. The CDR3 loop is CASSSGSGFYGYTF. The CDR3 region has the DNA TGCGCCAGCAGCTCTGGATCAGGGTTCTATGGCTACACCTTC.

This rearrangement joins TRBV12-3 or TRBV12-4 to TRBJ2-3, with D possibly TRBD1 on 5 matching bases. Deletions cut 5 bases from V and 2 bases from J, with 11 bases between. The CDR3 length is 14 residues. In nucleotides, the CDR3 is TGTGCCAGCAGTCCCGACAGCCACACAGATACGCAGTATTTT. Translation: CASSPDSHTDTQYF.

In its sample, this clonotype was seen once. V is TRBV29-1 and J is TRBJ1-1, with TRBD1 matching 9 bases. The CDR3 runs to 16 residues. J lost 4 bases, V lost 1 base, and 10 bases had no gene match. The germline V gene encodes CDR1 SQVTM and CDR2 ANQGSEA. The CDR3 DNA is TGCAGCGTTGAAGCCCTATCCAGGACAGGGGCCACTGAAGCTTTCTTT. Its protein is CSVEALSRTGATEAFF.

As concerns this clonotype: The junction shows a germline mismatch at one end, possibly a read error. The chain employs TRBV20-1 and TRBJ2-5; D possibly matches TRBD1 or TRBD2 (5 bases each). Per germline, CDR1 DFQATT and CDR2 SNEGSKA (reference sequence). The CDR3 is 12 amino acids. CDR3 in amino acids: CSASRDQGTQYF. CDR3 DNA: TGCAGTGCTAGCCGGGACCAAGGGACCCAGTACTTC.

Only a few counts were recorded for this clonotype. The chain recombines TRBV20-1 with TRBJ2-5, with a weak D call TRBD2 (5 bases). Trimming removed 1 base from V and 5 bases from J, with 8 bases in between. CDR1 and CDR2 (germline): DFQATT, SNEGSKA (reference sequence). This CDR3 comprises 12 residues. The CDR3 coding sequence is TGCAGTGCTAGAGGGGAGAGTGAGACCCAGTACTTC. It specifies CSARGESETQYF.

J is TRBJ2-7 and V is TRBV4-1, with 11 bases that match TRBD2. The J segment lost 2 bases and the V segment lost 3 bases, leaving 9 bases of the junction unmatched. The CDR3 covers 17 residues. The germline gives CDR1 MGHRA, CDR2 YSYEKL. CDR3 bases: TGCGCCAGCAGCCAGGCGGGACTAGCGGAGCCTACCTACGAGCAGTACTTC. It codes for CASSQAGLAEPTYEQYF.

The V and J genes are TRBV20-1 and TRBJ2-3; D is ambiguous. Germline V gene data show CDR1 as DFQATT and CDR2 as SNEGSKA (reference sequence). The V and J ends lost 0 bases and 0 bases respectively, with 16 bases between them. The CDR3 is 17 amino acids. Written as DNA, the CDR3 is TGCAGTGCTAGAGACAAAGACCAAGGGTGGAGCACAGATACGCAGTATTTT. This encodes CSARDKDQGWSTDTQYF.

The V gene is TRBV7-9, the J gene TRBJ2-1; 7 bases agree with TRBD2. Germline assignment: CDR1 SEHNR and CDR2 FQNEAQ (reference sequence). The CDR3 is 15 residues long. With 0 bases clipped from V and 8 bases from J, the junction kept 7 bases outside the gene matches. In nucleotides, the CDR3 is TGTGCCAGCAGCTTAGCCCGCGTGACTAGCTATGAGCAGTTCTTC. As protein: CASSLARVTSYEQFF.

This clonotype was counted between two and nine times. The V and J genes are TRBV27 and TRBJ2-7, with D possibly matching TRBD2 (6 bases). V shed 3 bases and J shed 2 bases, with 14 bases lying between them. The V gene's germline CDR1 is MNHEY and CDR2 SMNVEV (reference sequence). CDR3 size: 15 residues. CDR3 coding DNA: TGTGCCAGCAGTTTCTCCGGGAGAACGACCTACGAGCAGTACTTC. Amino acids: CASSFSGRTTYEQYF.

The chain recombines TRBV5-1 with TRBJ2-3; no clear D gene. CDR1 is SGHRS, CDR2 YFSETQ, per germline. This CDR3 comprises 14 residues. Trimming took 0 bases from V and 5 from J, leaving 10 bases between them. DNA for the CDR3: TGCGCCAGCAGCTTGGGTGTAGCAGTAGATACGCAGTATTTT. Its protein is CASSLGVAVDTQYF.